One and the same sample provided the 15 T cell receptor beta chains below, sequenced in a study of cytomegalovirus exposure and HLA in healthy donors. Amplification used 60 Vbeta primers and 13 Jbeta primers. The assay was immunoSEQ multiplex PCR, and TCRdb's table has in-frame clones only and misses some. The sample includes around 120,000 clones, about 72% seen only once; the top ten take around 4.9%. The sample taken for sequencing was PBMCs. The receptors derive from a man between 50 and 59 years old in good health and CMV-seropositive.

The J gene is TRBJ1-1, the V gene TRBV4-2, with a weak D call TRBD1 (5 bases). With 0 bases removed from V and 4 bases from J, the gap between germline ends came to 9 bases. CDR3 length: 14 residues. Looked up from germline, CDR1 is LGHNA and CDR2 is YNFKEQ. The CDR3 here is CASSQDLGRTEAFF. The CDR3 DNA reads TGTGCCAGCAGCCAAGATCTGGGGCGCACTGAAGCTTTCTTT.

V usage is TRBV30 and J usage is TRBJ1-1; perhaps TRBD1 as D (5 bases). Germline V lookup: CDR1 GTSNPN, CDR2 SVGIG (reference sequence). Trimming shortened V by 1 base and J by 6 bases, and 15 bases separated the two germline ends. The CDR3 runs 14 residues. The CDR3 DNA reads as TGTGCCTGGAGTGCAGGGATCAGCACCGCTGAAGCTTTCTTT. As protein: CAWSAGISTAEAFF.

The chain carries TRBV10-3 and TRBJ2-3; the D gene is possibly TRBD2 (6 bases). This CDR3 region has 14 residues. Germline-derived CDR1 and CDR2 are ENHRY and SYGVKD. Trimming cost V 3 bases and J 0 bases, with 7 bases left between them. In DNA, the CDR3 is TGTGCCATCAGTGATGGGAGGAGCACAGATACGCAGTATTTT. Translation gives CAISDGRSTDTQYF.

This chain connects TRBV28 to TRBJ1-5; 11 bases agree with TRBD1. The CDR3 totals 15 residues. Per germline, CDR1 MDHEN and CDR2 SYDVKM. The V gene end was trimmed by 3 bases and the J gene end by 6 bases; junction bases not matched to a gene: 4. In DNA, the CDR3 is TGTGCCAGCAGTTTGGGACAGGGGGTTGGTCAGCCCCAGCATTTT. It translates to CASSLGQGVGQPQHF.

This clone is classed as medium-sized. The chain combines TRBV5-4 with TRBJ2-7, with 8 bases fitting TRBD2. The CDR3 sequence is 15 residues long. Losses at the gene ends were 2 bases for V and 5 bases for J; bases not matched to a gene: 9. Germline loops: CDR1 SGHNT, CDR2 YYREEE (reference sequence). CDR3 DNA: TGTGCCAGCAGCTTTACTAGCGGCCTTGGGGACGAGCAGTACTTC. Amino acids: CASSFTSGLGDEQYF.

V usage is TRBV30 and J usage is TRBJ2-1, with D possibly matching TRBD2 (5 bases). This CDR3 has 14 amino acids. The V gene's germline CDR1 is GTSNPN and CDR2 SVGIG (reference sequence). Deletions cut 0 bases from V and 7 bases from J, with 13 bases between. As DNA, the CDR3 is TGTGCCTGGAGTGTCGTGGGAGTCGGTAATGAGCAGTTCTTC. Its protein is CAWSVVGVGNEQFF.

V gene TRBV13 combines with J gene TRBJ2-7, with 8 bases identical to TRBD1. CDR3 length: 16 residues. Germline V gives CDR1 PRHDT, CDR2 FYEKMQ (reference sequence). V lost 0 bases and J lost 6; bases outside the gene matches: 10. The CDR3 nucleotides are TGTGCCAGCAGCTTAGGCGCCGGGACAGGTAATGCCGAGCAGTACTTC. It codes for CASSLGAGTGNAEQYF.

The chain employs TRBV7-8 and TRBJ2-7, with 8 bases that match TRBD2. With 2 bases clipped from V and 2 bases from J, the junction kept 5 bases outside the gene matches. CDR1 SGHVS and CDR2 FQNEAQ come from the germline V gene. There are 15 residues in the CDR3. The CDR3 bases are TGTGCCAGCAGCTTACGGACTAGCTCCACCTACGAGCAGTACTTC. Translation: CASSLRTSSTYEQYF.

This clone was seen a handful of times. The chain carries TRBV7-9 and TRBJ1-4, with unresolved D. Trimming took off 9 bases at V and 10 bases at J, with 9 bases between the two ends. The CDR3 is 10 residues long. Germline V CDR1 and CDR2: SEHNR, FQNEAQ (reference sequence). The CDR3 sequence is CASGEVKLFF. The CDR3, as DNA: TGTGCCAGTGGAGAGGTAAAACTGTTTTTT.

The rearrangement joins TRBV19 to TRBJ2-4; 9 bases align to TRBD2. J was trimmed by 9 bases and V by 1 base; bases with no gene match: 13. The germline CDR1 and CDR2 sequences are LNHDA and SQIVND (reference sequence). This CDR3 is 17 amino acids long. CDR3 residues: CASSIGGLAGSKGIQYF. CDR3 coding DNA: TGTGCCAGTAGTATAGGGGGCCTAGCGGGATCCAAGGGCATTCAGTACTTC.

The rearrangement uses TRBV11-2 and TRBJ2-4; the D is unclear. V was pared by 2 bases and J by 2 bases, with 16 bases between. The CDR3 sequence is 17 residues long. The germline V gene has CDR1 SGHAT and CDR2 FQNNGV. The CDR3 DNA is TGTGCCAGCAGCTTACACCCTAGTCTTTTTTCCAAAAACATTCAGTACTTC. It codes for CASSLHPSLFSKNIQYF. The full variable domain, completed using reference TRBV11-2 and TRBJ2-4, is EAGVAQSPRYKIIEKRQSVAFWCNPISGHATLYWYQQILGQGPKLLIQFQNNGVVDDSQLPKDRFSAERLKGVDSTLKIQPAKLEDSAVYLCASSLHPSLFSKNIQYFGAGTRLSVL.

This chain connects TRBV27 to TRBJ2-1, with D possibly being TRBD2 (6 bases). The germline CDR1 and CDR2 sequences are MNHEY and SMNVEV (reference sequence). V lost 2 bases and J lost 12, with 17 bases in between. The CDR3 covers 14 residues. CDR3 amino acids: CASSLRRDSRGQFF. The CDR3 region has the DNA TGTGCCAGCAGTTTAAGAAGGGACTCCCGGGGGCAGTTCTTC.

This clone was seen only a few times. The gene calls are TRBV5-1 and TRBJ1-2; D gene uncertain. The CDR3 length is 13 residues. The V and J ends lost 2 bases and 11 bases respectively, with 16 bases between them. Germline CDR1 and CDR2: SGHRS and YFSETQ. The CDR3, as DNA: TGCGCCAGCAGCTTAGGGCTGCTAGCGGGTTACACCTTC. This encodes CASSLGLLAGYTF.

This clone has only one observation. The gene calls are TRBV4-2 and TRBJ2-1; TRBD1 agrees at 11 bases. CDR3 size: 15 residues. The V gene end was trimmed by 3 bases and the J gene end by 3 bases; junction bases not matched to a gene: 1. Germline loops: CDR1 LGHNA, CDR2 YNFKEQ. The CDR3 bases are TGTGCCAGCAGCCAGGGACAGGGGGACTACAATGAGCAGTTCTTC. Protein: CASSQGQGDYNEQFF.

The CDR3 coding sequence is TGTGCCTGGAGTGTCCGACAGGGGAACTATGGCTACACCTTC. The encoded protein is CAWSVRQGNYGYTF. The chain uses TRBV30 and TRBJ1-2; 8 bases line up with TRBD1. The V segment lost 0 bases and the J segment 2 bases; nucleotides outside the gene matches: 2. CDR3 size: 14 residues. The germline V gene has CDR1 GTSNPN and CDR2 SVGIG (reference sequence).